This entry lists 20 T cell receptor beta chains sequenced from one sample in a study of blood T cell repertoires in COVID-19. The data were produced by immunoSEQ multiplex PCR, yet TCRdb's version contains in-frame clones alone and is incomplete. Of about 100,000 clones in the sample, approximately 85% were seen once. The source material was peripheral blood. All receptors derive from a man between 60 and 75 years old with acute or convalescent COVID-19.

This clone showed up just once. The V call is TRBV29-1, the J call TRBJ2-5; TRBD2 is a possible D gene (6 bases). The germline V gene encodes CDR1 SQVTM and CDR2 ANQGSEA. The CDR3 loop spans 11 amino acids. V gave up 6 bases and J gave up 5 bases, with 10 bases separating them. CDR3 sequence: CSVGRMETQYF. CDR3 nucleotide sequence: TGCAGCGTGGGGAGGATGGAGACCCAGTACTTC. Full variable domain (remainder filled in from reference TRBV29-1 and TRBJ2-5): SAVISQKPSRDICQRGTSLTIQCQVDSQVTMMFWYRQQPGQSLTLIATANQGSEATYESGFVIDKFPISRPNLTFSTLTVSNMSPEDSSIYLCSVGRMETQYFGPGTRLLVL.

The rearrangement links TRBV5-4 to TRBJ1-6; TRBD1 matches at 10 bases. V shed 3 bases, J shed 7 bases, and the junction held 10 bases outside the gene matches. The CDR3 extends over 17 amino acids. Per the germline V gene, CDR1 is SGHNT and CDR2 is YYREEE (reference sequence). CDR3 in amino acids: CASSSQRQGANNSPLHF. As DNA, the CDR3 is TGTGCCAGCAGCTCCCAACGACAGGGGGCGAACAATTCACCCCTCCACTTT.

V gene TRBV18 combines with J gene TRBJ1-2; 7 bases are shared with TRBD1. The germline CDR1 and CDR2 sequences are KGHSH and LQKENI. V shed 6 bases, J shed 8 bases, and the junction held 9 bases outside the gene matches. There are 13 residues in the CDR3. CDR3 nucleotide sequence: TGTGCCAGCTCCCCCCGGGACAGCCAAGGCTACACCTTC. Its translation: CASSPRDSQGYTF.

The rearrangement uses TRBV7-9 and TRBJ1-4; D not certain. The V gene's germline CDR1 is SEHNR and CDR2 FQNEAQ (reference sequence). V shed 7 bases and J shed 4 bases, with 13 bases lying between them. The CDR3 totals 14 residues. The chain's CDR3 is CASTAGGYNEKLFF. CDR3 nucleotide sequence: TGTGCCAGCACCGCGGGAGGGTATAATGAAAAACTGTTTTTT.

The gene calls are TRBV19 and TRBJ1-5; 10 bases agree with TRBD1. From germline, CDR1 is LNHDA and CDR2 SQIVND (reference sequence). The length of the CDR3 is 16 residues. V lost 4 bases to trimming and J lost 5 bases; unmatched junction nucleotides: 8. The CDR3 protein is CASSTPGQGLDQPQHF. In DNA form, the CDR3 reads TGTGCCAGTAGTACTCCGGGACAGGGGCTGGATCAGCCCCAGCATTTT. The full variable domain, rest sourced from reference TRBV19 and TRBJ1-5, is DGGITQSPKYLFRKEGQNVTLSCEQNLNHDAMYWYRQDPGQGLRLIYYSQIVNDFQKGDIAEGYSVSREKKESFPLTVTSAQKNPTAFYLCASSTPGQGLDQPQHFGDGTRLSIL.

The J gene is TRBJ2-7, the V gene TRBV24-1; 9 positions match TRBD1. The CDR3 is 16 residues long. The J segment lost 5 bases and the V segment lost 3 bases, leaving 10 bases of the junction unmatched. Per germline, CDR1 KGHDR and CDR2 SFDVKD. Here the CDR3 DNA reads TGTGCCACCAGTGATCCCGGGACAGGGAGCGGGCACGAGCAGTACTTC. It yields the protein CATSDPGTGSGHEQYF.

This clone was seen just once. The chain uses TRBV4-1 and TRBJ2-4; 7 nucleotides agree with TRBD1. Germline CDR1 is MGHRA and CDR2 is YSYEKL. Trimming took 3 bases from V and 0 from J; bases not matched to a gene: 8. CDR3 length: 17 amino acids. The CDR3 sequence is CASSQVTGARAKNIQYF. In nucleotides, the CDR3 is TGCGCCAGCAGCCAGGTTACAGGGGCGAGAGCCAAAAACATTCAGTACTTC.

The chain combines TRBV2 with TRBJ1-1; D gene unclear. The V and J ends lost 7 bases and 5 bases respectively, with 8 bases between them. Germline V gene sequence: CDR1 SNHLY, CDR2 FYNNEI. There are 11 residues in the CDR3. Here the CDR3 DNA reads TGTGCCAGCAATTCAGAAACTGAAGCTTTCTTT. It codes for CASNSETEAFF.

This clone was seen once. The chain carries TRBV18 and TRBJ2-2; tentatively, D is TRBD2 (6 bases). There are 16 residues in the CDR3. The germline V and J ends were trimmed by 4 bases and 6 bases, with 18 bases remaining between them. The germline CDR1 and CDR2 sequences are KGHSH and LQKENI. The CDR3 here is CASSRAGQQRAGELFF. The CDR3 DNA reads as TGTGCCAGCTCACGAGCGGGCCAACAACGCGCCGGGGAGCTGTTTTTT.

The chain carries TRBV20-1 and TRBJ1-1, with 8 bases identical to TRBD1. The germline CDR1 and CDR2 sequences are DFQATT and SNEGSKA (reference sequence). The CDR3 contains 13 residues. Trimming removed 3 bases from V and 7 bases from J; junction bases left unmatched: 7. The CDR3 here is CSASFLGQDEAFF. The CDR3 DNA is TGCAGTGCTAGTTTTCTGGGACAGGATGAAGCTTTCTTT.

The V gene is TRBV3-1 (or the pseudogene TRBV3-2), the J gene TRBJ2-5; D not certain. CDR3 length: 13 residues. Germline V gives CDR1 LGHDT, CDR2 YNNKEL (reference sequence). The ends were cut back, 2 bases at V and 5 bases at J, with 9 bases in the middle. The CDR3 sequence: CASSQLFAETQYF. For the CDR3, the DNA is TGTGCCAGCAGCCAACTGTTTGCGGAGACCCAGTACTTC.

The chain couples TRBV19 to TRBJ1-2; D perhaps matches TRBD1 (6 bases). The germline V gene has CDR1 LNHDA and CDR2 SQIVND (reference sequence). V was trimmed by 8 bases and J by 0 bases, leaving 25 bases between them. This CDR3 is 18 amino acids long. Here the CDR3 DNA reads TGTGCCAGTGTCGCTAGGCGGTCGCGGACAGCGACTAACTATGGCTACACCTTC. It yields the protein CASVARRSRTATNYGYTF.

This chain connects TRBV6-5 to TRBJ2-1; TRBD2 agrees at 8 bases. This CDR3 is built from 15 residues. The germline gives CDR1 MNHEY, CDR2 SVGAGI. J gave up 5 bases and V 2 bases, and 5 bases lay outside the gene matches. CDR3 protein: CASSYISGNNNEQFF. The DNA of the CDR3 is TGTGCCAGCAGTTACATTAGCGGGAACAACAATGAGCAGTTCTTC.

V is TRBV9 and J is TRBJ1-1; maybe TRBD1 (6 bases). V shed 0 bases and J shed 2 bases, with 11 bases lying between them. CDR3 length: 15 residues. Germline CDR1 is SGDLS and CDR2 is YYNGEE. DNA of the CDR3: TGTGCCAGCAGCGTAGGGTACAGGGAAAACACTGAAGCTTTCTTT. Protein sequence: CASSVGYRENTEAFF.

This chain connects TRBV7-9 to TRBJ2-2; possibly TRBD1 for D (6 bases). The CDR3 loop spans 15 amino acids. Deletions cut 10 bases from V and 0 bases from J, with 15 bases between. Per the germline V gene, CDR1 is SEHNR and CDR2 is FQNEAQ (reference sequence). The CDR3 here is CANPRTETNTGELFF. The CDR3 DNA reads TGTGCCAATCCGCGGACAGAAACGAACACCGGGGAGCTGTTTTTT.

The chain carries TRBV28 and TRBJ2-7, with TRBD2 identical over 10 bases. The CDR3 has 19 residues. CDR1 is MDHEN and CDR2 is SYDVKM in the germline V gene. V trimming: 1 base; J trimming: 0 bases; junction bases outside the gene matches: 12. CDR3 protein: CASSLSSSGSSLSSYEQYF. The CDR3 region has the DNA TGTGCCAGCAGTTTATCATCTAGCGGGAGTTCCTTAAGCTCCTACGAGCAGTACTTC.

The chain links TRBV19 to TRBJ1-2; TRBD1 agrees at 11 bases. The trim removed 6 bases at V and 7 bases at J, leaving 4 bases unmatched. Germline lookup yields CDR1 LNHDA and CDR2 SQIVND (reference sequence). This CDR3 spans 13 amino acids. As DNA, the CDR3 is TGTGCCAGTAGCCATGGGACAGGGGGTGGCTACACCTTC. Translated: CASSHGTGGGYTF.

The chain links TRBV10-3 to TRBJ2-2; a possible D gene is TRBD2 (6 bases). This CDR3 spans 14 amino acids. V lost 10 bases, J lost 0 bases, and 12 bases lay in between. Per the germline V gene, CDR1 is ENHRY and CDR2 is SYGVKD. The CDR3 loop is CASGGESNTGELFF. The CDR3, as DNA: TGTGCCAGCGGAGGGGAATCGAACACCGGGGAGCTGTTTTTT.

Here the CDR3 DNA reads TGTGCCCTCTCGACTAGCGGGAACACCTACGAGCAGTACTTC. Amino acid sequence: CALSTSGNTYEQYF. The chain joins TRBV10-3 to TRBJ2-7; 11 bases match TRBD2. The J segment lost 2 bases and the V segment lost 11 bases, leaving 8 bases of the junction unmatched. CDR1 ENHRY and CDR2 SYGVKD come from the germline V gene. The CDR3 is 14 residues long.

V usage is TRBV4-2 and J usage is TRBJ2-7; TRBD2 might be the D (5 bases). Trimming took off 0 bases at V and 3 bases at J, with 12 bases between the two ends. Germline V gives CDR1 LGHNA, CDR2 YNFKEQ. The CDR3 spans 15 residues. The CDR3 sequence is CASSQDYARGYEQYF. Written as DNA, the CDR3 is TGTGCCAGCAGCCAAGACTACGCACGGGGCTACGAGCAGTACTTC.